This TCR beta chain was sequenced in a study of shared clonotypes between healthy human individuals. Whole-study findings and limits: It was observed that roughly 5.4% of naive CD4 clonotypes were shared across a few donors. An anticipated effect of sequencing depth on clonotype sharing among donors was recognized.

On this clone itself: Its antigen is as yet unknown.

Authors' analysis steps: Junction-only sequences produced by ImmunoSEQ had no quality scores, so filtering differed. Using immunoSEQ multiplex PCR, the repertoire was profiled, and TCRdb retains in-frame clones only, with some absent. V and J calls plus clone size are reproduced from that table; the DNA served to infer D and trimming. The sample yields 1,400,000 or so clones, just under 99% seen once. The V gene end was trimmed by 7 bases and the J gene end by 0 bases; junction bases not matched to a gene: 7. The CDR3 sequence is 16 residues long. Germline CDR1 and CDR2: SQVTM and ANQGSEA. V and J are TRBV29-1 and TRBJ2-2, with TRBD1 matching 11 bases. The sample was naive CD4+ T cells sorted from blood. Subset denoted: CD45RA+ positively selected. The clonotype originates from a man aged 25-45 years in good health. For the CDR3, the DNA is TGCAGCGCCCGGACAGGGGGCGGCGCGAACACCGGGGAGCTGTTTTTT. The encoded protein is CSARTGGGANTGELFF.